This T cell receptor (beta chain) was sequenced during a study of T-cell memory formation after mild COVID-19 (dated by TCRdb to about 2021). A note on the overall study: Most TCR sequence clusters were specific to one of the two donors. In a couple of donors, T-cell clones that expanded and contracted after mild COVID-19 were followed by sequencing TCRalpha and TCRbeta repertoires longitudinally. Two young, previously healthy adult volunteers, one female and one male, were included in the cohort. What the work shows at the level of the full study, not this receptor alone: SARS-CoV-2 specificity of the second-wave clones peaking on day 37 was not confirmed. Some responding clones were detected in pre-infection memory, suggesting pre-existing cross-reactive memory T cells joined the SARS-CoV-2 response. Contracting CD4+ clones turned up mainly in the CM and EM memory subsets, whereas EMRA was where CD8+ clones were enriched. The study included only a couple of mild cases, and larger cohorts that include severe cases with pre-infection samples were judged to be necessary. Clones contracting from day 15 to 85 had balanced CD4/CD8 phenotypes, while a second wave expanding from day 15 to 37 was biased towards CD4+.

Trimming removed 2 bases from V and 7 bases from J; the gene matches leave 12 bases unexplained. The CDR3 numbers 16 residues from cysteine through phenylalanine. Just the 48-base CDR3 DNA is kept, in frame starting at base 1. Reading the germline V gene (reference sequence) gives CDR1 MNHNY and CDR2 SVGAGI. Ficoll-Paque density gradient centrifugation was the method used to isolate PBMCs. As concerns this clonotype: The clone's antigen remains unknown. No qualities accompany the bases; no much larger clone lies one base away.

TCRdb shows the sequencer as Illumina NovaSeq 6000. Using 5'RACE with constant-segment primers, TCRalpha and TCRbeta cDNA libraries were constructed, with sample barcodes and unique molecular identifiers added in the process. RNA was extracted from every sample with Trizol reagent. The libraries were amplified in two PCR steps, and the second step added a second sample barcode and Illumina TruSeq adapters. The libraries were sequenced on an Illumina NovaSeq using 2 x 150 bp paired-end reads. In the source study's methods: Demultiplexing of reads and collapsing into UMI-guided consensus sequences were performed with migec v1.2.7. With mixcr v2.1.11, UMI consensuses were aligned to TRA and TRB V and J templates and assembled into clonotypes. Clonotypes were classified as expanded or contracted when called significant by both edgeR and NoisET, with noise models trained on biological replicates. For edgeR calls, the cutoffs were a false discovery rate-adjusted p below 0.01 and a log2 fold-change threshold of 1. As an exploratory analysis of dynamics, max-normalized trajectories of the 1000 most abundant clonotypes were examined by PCA with hierarchical clustering. Each responding clone was given a CD4 or CD8 phenotype based on the CD4+ and CD8+ repertoires, which had been sequenced separately. TCRdb reran the public reads through fastp at Q25 and MiXCR, keeping productive beta chains. A single entry per CDR3 protein holds the most common genes and DNA from its merged rows. V and J calls and clone size were set by TCRdb, not the authors. Counted in this sample were under 550,000 distinct CDR3 sequences; about 20% of them appeared once. Over 9% of the sample is in the top ten clones.

Sample: PBMCs or a T cell subset sorted from them (not recorded which). The chain employs TRBV6-6 and TRBJ2-7, with 9 bases matching TRBD1. This receptor was identified in an adult woman who had mild COVID-19 (a few samples of this study predate the infection). The sample titles of this study are shuffled in the database, so cell type and time point are left out; the donor was told from shared clones. The CDR3 amino acid sequence is: CASSYAQGQGLGEQYF. The nucleotides read TGTGCCAGCAGTTACGCTCAGGGACAGGGCTTAGGTGAGCAGTACTTC.